This TCR beta chain stems from a study of blood T cell repertoires in COVID-19. Study context: Samples of COVID-19 (acute and convalescent) were obtained from the United States, Italy and Spain. Sample material is recorded as cDNA or gDNA derived from T cells, B-cell-depleted T cells, or PBMCs.

Authors' analysis steps: Estimation of nucleated cell counts was performed using reference gene primer amplification. Only in-frame clones appear in the TCRdb table, and some are missing; sequencing was by immunoSEQ multiplex PCR. From that table come the V and J calls and clone size; the DNA was used to work out D and trimming. The top ten clones hold roughly 3.1% of a sample with about 210,000 clones, around 83% of them seen once. Participants spanned ages about 18 to 100 years and resided in roughly 22 US areas. Trimming stripped 3 bases from V and 2 bases from J, with 11 bases between. The length of the CDR3 is 14 residues. Germline values: CDR1 MNHEY, CDR2 SMNVEV (reference sequence).

The clonotype comes from a woman younger than 45 who had been exposed to COVID-19. Source material: PBMCs or T cells enriched from blood (not recorded which). The chain links TRBV27 to TRBJ2-7; D gene unclear. In DNA, the CDR3 is TGTGCCAGCAGTTTCAGGCAGTGGGCCTACGAGCAGTACTTC. This encodes CASSFRQWAYEQYF.